A selection of T cell receptor beta chains follows, all from one sample in a study of T-cell reconstitution after alpha-beta-depleted transplantation in children. TCRdb analysed the PCR reads with MiXCR anew, one entry per CDR3 protein. The sample consists of around 580,000 distinct CDR3 sequences, roughly 27% of them appearing once. The source material was PBMCs, sampled before TCRalphabeta/CD19-depleted stem cell transplant. The receptor set was obtained from a boy younger than two with Wiskott-Aldrich syndrome, due to receive a stem cell transplant. Each CDR3 is given with its conserved first and last residue. D genes are given only for firm matches. Expanded clones get a size class; other rows say once, few or many, or leave the size out.

>TRBJ2-1|NA|15|NA|TRBV20-1
CSARVGNSWGYEQFF
TGCAGTGCTAGAGTCGGAAATAGCTGGGGGTATGAGCAGTTCTTC
>TRBJ2-1|NA|15|few|TRBV12-3/TRBV12-4
CASTILGGTTGEQFF
TGTGCCAGCACCATTCTGGGCGGCACCACTGGTGAGCAGTTCTTC
>TRBJ2-7|NA|12|NA|TRBV20-1
CSARDWGHEQYF
TGCAGTGCTAGGGACTGGGGCCACGAGCAGTACTTC
>TRBJ1-1|TRBD1|16|few|TRBV5-1
CASSIGQGNMNTEAFF
TGCGCCAGCAGCATAGGACAGGGGAATATGAACACTGAAGCTTTCTTT
>TRBJ2-1|TRBD2|17|NA|TRBV11-2
CASSFILAGGPHNEQFF
TGTGCCAGCAGCTTTATACTAGCGGGAGGGCCCCACAATGAGCAGTTCTTC
>TRBJ2-7|NA|15|NA|TRBV7-9
CASSPSGGPSYEQYF
TGTGCCAGCAGCCCGTCCGGCGGTCCCTCCTACGAGCAGTACTTC
>TRBJ2-3|NA|14|once|TRBV15
CATSVRSPTDTQYF
TGTGCCACCAGCGTCAGGAGTCCGACAGATACGCAGTATTTT
>TRBJ2-7|TRBD1|14|few|TRBV5-5
CASTWGQGSYEQYF
TGTGCCAGCACCTGGGGACAGGGGAGCTACGAGCAGTACTTC
>TRBJ2-2|NA|12|many|TRBV7-9
CASSRTGGELFF
TGTGCCAGCAGCCGGACGGGCGGGGAGCTGTTTTTT
>TRBJ1-2|NA|14|few|TRBV20-1
CSARSTGQNYGYTF
TGCAGTGCTAGATCCACCGGACAGAACTATGGCTACACCTTC
>TRBJ2-7|TRBD2|17|few|TRBV6-5
CASSYGSGRGSRYEQYF
TGTGCCAGCAGTTACGGTAGCGGGAGGGGCTCACGCTACGAGCAGTACTTC
>TRBJ2-1|NA|14|once|TRBV6-1
CASSGWTSYNEQFF
TGTGCCAGCAGTGGGTGGACAAGCTACAATGAGCAGTTCTTC
>TRBJ2-3|TRBD1|13|NA|TRBV12-3/TRBV12-4
CASTKGASDTQYF
TGTGCCAGCACCAAGGGGGCCTCAGATACGCAGTATTTT
>TRBJ1-4|NA|13|NA|TRBV7-6
CASSQDWGEKLFF
TGTGCCAGCAGCCAGGACTGGGGAGAAAAACTGTTTTTT
>TRBJ2-4|NA|13|NA|TRBV29-1
CSVDNRSGDIQYF
TGCAGCGTTGACAATAGGAGTGGTGACATTCAGTACTTC
>TRBJ2-7|TRBD2|14|few|TRBV27
CASRRREGSYEQYF
TGTGCCAGCAGAAGGCGGGAGGGCTCCTACGAGCAGTACTTC
>TRBJ2-1|TRBD1|16|few|TRBV12-3/TRBV12-4
CASSIGDRGLYNEQFF
TGTGCCAGCAGTATCGGGGACAGGGGCCTTTACAATGAGCAGTTCTTC
>TRBJ2-3|NA|15|few|TRBV5-1
CASSATGRRADTQYF
TGCGCCAGCAGCGCGACAGGGAGGAGAGCAGATACGCAGTATTTT
>TRBJ2-7|NA|12|few|TRBV29-1
CSVEGVAYEQYF
TGCAGCGTCGAAGGAGTCGCCTACGAGCAGTACTTC
>TRBJ1-1|NA|13|NA|TRBV6-2/TRBV6-3
CASSSAPNTEAFF
TGTGCCAGCAGTTCGGCGCCGAACACTGAAGCTTTCTTT